This paragraph reports one T cell receptor beta chain. The source of the sample is a study of cytomegalovirus exposure and HLA in healthy donors. This CDR3 spans 14 amino acids. V was shortened by 0 bases and J by 7 bases, with 12 bases between the two germline ends. The germline gives CDR1 KGHSH, CDR2 LQKENI. PCR used 60 Vbeta primers and 13 Jbeta primers. The method was immunoSEQ multiplex PCR; TCRdb's version includes in-frame clones alone and lacks a portion of them. The sample holds approximately 140,000 clones; approximately 80% are singletons and the top ten take about 4%. The genes are TRBV18 and TRBJ2-5; D possibly corresponds to TRBD2 (7 bases). The clonotype comes from a woman in her 40s in good health and CMV-seronegative. Specimen: PBMCs. In DNA form, the CDR3 reads TGTGCCAGCTCACCACCGCGGGGGCGGGGGACCCAGTACTTC. It translates to CASSPPRGRGTQYF.